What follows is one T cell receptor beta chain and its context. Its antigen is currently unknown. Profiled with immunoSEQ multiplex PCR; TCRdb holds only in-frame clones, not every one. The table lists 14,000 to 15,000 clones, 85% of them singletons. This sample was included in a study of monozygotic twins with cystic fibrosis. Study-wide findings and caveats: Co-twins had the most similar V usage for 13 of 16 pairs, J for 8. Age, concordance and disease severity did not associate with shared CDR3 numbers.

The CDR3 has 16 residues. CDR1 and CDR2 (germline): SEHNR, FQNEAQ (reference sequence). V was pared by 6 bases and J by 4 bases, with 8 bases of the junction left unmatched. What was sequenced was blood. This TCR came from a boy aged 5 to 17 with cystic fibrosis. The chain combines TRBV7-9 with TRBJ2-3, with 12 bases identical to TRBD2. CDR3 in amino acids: CASRYLAGGPADTQYF. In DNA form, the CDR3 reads TGTGCCAGCAGATACCTAGCGGGGGGGCCGGCAGATACGCAGTATTTT.